This TCR beta chain emerged from a study of shared clonotypes between healthy human individuals. The data were produced by immunoSEQ multiplex PCR, yet TCRdb's version contains in-frame clones alone and is incomplete. The sample records more than 1 million clones, approximately 78% being singletons. Germline V gene data show CDR1 as MNHNS and CDR2 as SASEGT. The CDR3 consists of 14 residues. Trimming pared 1 base from V and 8 bases from J, leaving 11 bases between. With respect to this clone: Antigen: not known.

Donors included only healthy HIV-negative adults lacking recent acute infections or vaccinations. General study results and limits: Memory subsets generally showed lower estimated richness than naive subsets. In contrast to clonotypes shared by all four donors, non-shared clonotypes had lower generation probabilities. Despite large depth, sorted-subset datasets appeared incompletely sequenced.

This receptor was obtained from a man between 18 and 35 years old in good health. Some clones in this sample may be carry-over from other donors' samples. The chain couples TRBV6-1 to TRBJ2-2; D not certain. The sequencing sample was made of memory CD4+ T cells from PBMCs. Sample subset: CD45RA-negative fraction. Written as DNA, the CDR3 is TGTGCCAGCAGTGAAGGGGCCTGGAAAGGGGAGCTGTTTTTT. Protein: CASSEGAWKGELFF.